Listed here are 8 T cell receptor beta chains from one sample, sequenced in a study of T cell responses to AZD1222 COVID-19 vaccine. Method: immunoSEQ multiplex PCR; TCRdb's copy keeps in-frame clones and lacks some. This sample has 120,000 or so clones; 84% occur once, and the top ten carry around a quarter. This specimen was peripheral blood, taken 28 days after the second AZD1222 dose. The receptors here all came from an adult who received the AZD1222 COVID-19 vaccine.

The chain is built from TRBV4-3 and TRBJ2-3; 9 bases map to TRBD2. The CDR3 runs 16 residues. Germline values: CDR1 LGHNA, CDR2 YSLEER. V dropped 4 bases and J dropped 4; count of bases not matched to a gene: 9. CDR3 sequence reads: CASSLDLAGTADTQYF. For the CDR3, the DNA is TGCGCCAGCAGCCTAGACCTAGCGGGGACGGCAGATACGCAGTATTTT.

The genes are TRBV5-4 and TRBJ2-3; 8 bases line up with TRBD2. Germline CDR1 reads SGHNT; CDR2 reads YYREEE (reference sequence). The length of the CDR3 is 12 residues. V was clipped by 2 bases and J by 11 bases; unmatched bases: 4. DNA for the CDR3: TGTGCCAGCAGCTTTTTAGCGGGGTGGCAGTATTTT. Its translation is CASSFLAGWQYF.

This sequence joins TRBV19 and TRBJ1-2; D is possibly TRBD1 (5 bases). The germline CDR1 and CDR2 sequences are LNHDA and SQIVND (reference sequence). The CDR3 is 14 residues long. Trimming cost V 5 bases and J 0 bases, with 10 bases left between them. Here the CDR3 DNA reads TGTGCCAGTAGTGTGGGACCCGCTAACTATGGCTACACCTTC. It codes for CASSVGPANYGYTF.

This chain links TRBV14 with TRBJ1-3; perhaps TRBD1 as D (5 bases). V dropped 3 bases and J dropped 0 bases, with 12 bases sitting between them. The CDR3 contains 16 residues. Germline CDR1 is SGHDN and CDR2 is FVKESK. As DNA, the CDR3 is TGTGCCAGCAGCCAGTTGCAGGGTCACTCTGGAAACACCATATATTTT. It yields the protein CASSQLQGHSGNTIYF.

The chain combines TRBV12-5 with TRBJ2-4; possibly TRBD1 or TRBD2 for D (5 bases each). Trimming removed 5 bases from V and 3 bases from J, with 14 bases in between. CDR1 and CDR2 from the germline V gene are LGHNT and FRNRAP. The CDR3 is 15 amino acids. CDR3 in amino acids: CASGPGPFGKNIQYF. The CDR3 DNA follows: TGTGCTAGTGGTCCGGGACCCTTTGGCAAAAACATTCAGTACTTC.

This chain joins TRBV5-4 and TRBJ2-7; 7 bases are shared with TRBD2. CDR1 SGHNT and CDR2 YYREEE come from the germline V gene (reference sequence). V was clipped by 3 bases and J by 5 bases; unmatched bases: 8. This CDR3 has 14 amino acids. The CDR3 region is CASSYREAGNEQYF. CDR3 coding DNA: TGTGCCAGCAGCTACCGGGAGGCGGGGAACGAGCAGTACTTC.

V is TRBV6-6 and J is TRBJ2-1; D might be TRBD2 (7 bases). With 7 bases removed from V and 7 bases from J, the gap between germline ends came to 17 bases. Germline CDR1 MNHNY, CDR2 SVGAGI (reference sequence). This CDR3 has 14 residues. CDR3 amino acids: CASIPGGGVNEQFF. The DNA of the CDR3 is TGTGCCAGCATTCCGGGGGGCGGGGTAAATGAGCAGTTCTTC.

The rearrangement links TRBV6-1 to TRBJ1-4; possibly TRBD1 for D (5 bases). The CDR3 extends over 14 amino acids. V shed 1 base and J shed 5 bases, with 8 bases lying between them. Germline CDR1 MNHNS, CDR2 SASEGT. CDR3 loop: CASSEGGVNEKLFF. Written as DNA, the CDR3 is TGTGCCAGCAGTGAAGGGGGGGTAAATGAAAAACTGTTTTTT.